A selection of T cell receptor beta chains follows, all from one sample in a study of shared clonotypes between healthy human individuals. Using immunoSEQ multiplex PCR, the repertoire was profiled, and TCRdb retains in-frame clones only, with some absent. The sample has millions of clones, just over 90% seen once. Sequenced: naive CD4+ T cells sorted from blood. The receptors derive from a man between 18 and 29 years old in good health. Both conserved end residues are part of each CDR3. A D gene is named only where the DNA matches it firmly. A clone size is listed for some rows: how often the clone was seen (once, few, many), or a class if it is expanded.

clone_size	v_call	d_call	j_call	cdr3_aa	cdr3_nt
once	TRBV19	-	TRBJ1-1	CASSGEGNTEAFF	TGTGCCAGTAGCGGGGAGGGGAACACTGAAGCTTTCTTT
-	TRBV7-9	TRBD1	TRBJ1-2	CASSLARLDRDGGYTF	TGTGCCAGCAGCTTAGCGAGGTTGGACAGGGATGGTGGCTACACCTTC
-	TRBV28	TRBD1	TRBJ1-5	CATEGQGSNQPQHF	TGTGCCACCGAAGGACAGGGTAGCAATCAGCCCCAGCATTTT
-	TRBV5-1	-	TRBJ2-1	CASSPGTPMGEQFF	TGCGCCAGCAGCCCCGGGACTCCTATGGGAGAGCAGTTCTTC
-	TRBV18	-	TRBJ2-5	CASSRRADQETQYF	TGTGCCAGCTCACGACGGGCGGACCAAGAGACCCAGTACTTC
-	TRBV5-4	-	TRBJ2-7	CASSFDGTLLREQYF	TGTGCCAGCAGCTTCGACGGGACACTTTTGCGTGAGCAGTACTTC
-	TRBV18	TRBD1	TRBJ1-1	CASSTRGQGAGNTEAFF	TGTGCCAGCTCAACACGAGGACAGGGGGCCGGGAACACTGAAGCTTTCTTT
-	TRBV5-1	-	TRBJ1-1	CASSLGVPLLEAFF	TGCGCCAGCAGCTTGGGGGTCCCCCTCCTAGAAGCTTTCTTT
-	TRBV27	-	TRBJ1-6	CASRKGLITSYNSPLHF	TGTGCCAGCAGAAAGGGCCTGATAACCTCCTATAATTCACCCCTCCACTTT
-	TRBV7-2	-	TRBJ2-7	CASSLQGRLSYEQYF	TGTGCCAGCAGCTTACAGGGTCGACTCTCCTACGAGCAGTACTTC
-	TRBV11-2	TRBD2	TRBJ2-2	CASSLDRNGGYGELFF	TGTGCCAGCAGCTTAGATCGTAACGGGGGGTACGGGGAGCTGTTTTTT
-	TRBV28	TRBD1	TRBJ2-7	CASPPNWGTGGGEQYF	TGTGCCAGCCCCCCCAACTGGGGGACAGGGGGCGGGGAGCAGTACTTC
few	TRBV15	-	TRBJ1-2	CATSRASGVTNYGYTF	TGTGCCACCAGCAGAGCCTCGGGGGTAACCAACTATGGCTACACCTTC
-	TRBV19	-	TRBJ2-1	CASSPGASGLKNYNEQFF	TGTGCCAGTAGTCCGGGGGCTAGCGGACTAAAAAACTACAATGAGCAGTTCTTC
once	TRBV7-2	TRBD2	TRBJ2-5	CASSTRTLAGWETQYF	TGTGCCAGCAGCACCCGGACGCTAGCGGGATGGGAGACCCAGTACTTC
few	TRBV18	-	TRBJ1-2	CASSPHSSVDGYTF	TGTGCCAGCTCACCCCACTCATCGGTCGATGGCTACACCTTC
-	TRBV7-2	-	TRBJ2-7	CASSPDLGEQYF	TGTGCCAGCAGCCCGGACCTTGGCGAGCAGTACTTC
-	TRBV2	-	TRBJ2-3	CASSEAWQGGDTQYF	TGTGCCAGCAGTGAAGCGTGGCAGGGCGGCGATACGCAGTATTTT
-	TRBV7-2	TRBD1	TRBJ1-1	CASSSQGATGEAFF	TGTGCCAGCAGCTCACAGGGGGCAACCGGTGAAGCTTTCTTT
-	TRBV4-3	-	TRBJ1-2	CASSQVYRDPLGYTF	TGCGCCAGCAGCCAAGTTTACAGAGACCCCCTCGGCTACACCTTC
few	TRBV10-3	-	TRBJ1-1	CATGSLNTEAFF	TGTGCCACAGGGTCTCTGAACACTGAAGCTTTCTTT
once	TRBV10-3	TRBD2	TRBJ2-7	CAISDRWLAGGIYEQYF	TGTGCCATCAGTGACCGCTGGCTAGCGGGGGGTATCTACGAGCAGTACTTC
-	TRBV11-3	-	TRBJ2-3	CASSLDSSSTDTQYF	TGTGCCAGCAGCTTAGATAGTTCTAGCACAGATACGCAGTATTTT
-	TRBV10-3	-	TRBJ2-1	CAISDQNNEQFF	TGTGCCATCAGTGATCAGAACAATGAGCAGTTCTTC
-	TRBV10-3	-	TRBJ1-5	CAISEPGDNQPQHF	TGTGCCATCAGTGAGCCAGGGGACAATCAGCCCCAGCATTTT
-	TRBV30	-	TRBJ2-3	CAWSSKGTDTQYF	TGTGCCTGGAGTTCTAAGGGCACAGATACGCAGTATTTT
-	TRBV5-8	-	TRBJ2-5	CASSLGGQYF	TGTGCCAGCAGCTTGGGGGGCCAGTACTTC
-	TRBV29-1	TRBD1	TRBJ2-1	CSVERGTGGSGEQFF	TGCAGCGTGGAACGCGGGACAGGGGGCTCAGGTGAGCAGTTCTTC
-	TRBV6-5	-	TRBJ1-4	CASRTSRGGEKLFF	TGTGCCAGCAGAACCTCCCGGGGAGGTGAAAAACTGTTTTTT
-	TRBV5-1	TRBD1	TRBJ2-7	CASSFRDSGGEQYF	TGCGCCAGCAGCTTTCGGGACAGCGGCGGCGAGCAGTACTTC
-	TRBV11-3	-	TRBJ2-3	CASSPGTLETDTQYF	TGTGCCAGCAGCCCAGGGACACTTGAGACAGATACGCAGTATTTT
-	TRBV30	-	TRBJ1-5	CAWSVGSSNQPQHF	TGTGCCTGGAGTGTAGGGAGTAGCAATCAGCCCCAGCATTTT
-	TRBV6-5	-	TRBJ2-7	CASSYSGAGSYEQYF	TGTGCCAGCAGTTACTCAGGGGCGGGGTCCTACGAGCAGTACTTC
-	TRBV10-3	-	TRBJ1-1	CAISEGWMNTEAFF	TGTGCCATCAGTGAGGGGTGGATGAACACTGAAGCTTTCTTT
-	TRBV5-4	TRBD1	TRBJ2-3	CASRAGTGFTDTQYF	TGTGCCAGCAGGGCCGGGACAGGGTTCACAGATACGCAGTATTTT
-	TRBV10-1	TRBD2	TRBJ2-7	CASSLGTSGTYEQYF	TGCGCCAGCAGCCTCGGGACTAGCGGGACCTACGAGCAGTACTTC
-	TRBV5-6	-	TRBJ1-6	CASSLAGAENSPLHF	TGTGCCAGCAGCTTGGCAGGGGCGGAAAATTCACCCCTCCACTTT
-	TRBV20-1	TRBD2	TRBJ2-5	CSPGLAETQYF	TGCAGTCCGGGACTAGCGGAGACCCAGTACTTC
-	TRBV10-3	-	TRBJ1-2	CAISESIIRGDYGYTF	TGTGCCATCAGTGAGTCGATTATTCGAGGGGACTATGGCTACACCTTC
-	TRBV5-1	-	TRBJ1-1	CASSLVTGWNTEAFF	TGCGCCAGCAGCTTGGTTACGGGGTGGAACACTGAAGCTTTCTTT